The clone carrying this T cell receptor (beta chain) was observed a handful of times. The antigen is undetermined. TCRdb re-derived calls from the 5' RACE reads in MiXCR, one entry per CDR3 protein. The table lists about 420,000 distinct CDR3 sequences, about 25% of them singletons. The record originates from a study of T-cell memory formation after mild COVID-19. General study results and limits: Chiefly within CM and EM were the contracting CD4+ clones; CD8+ ones were within EMRA.

Losses at the gene ends were 6 bases for V and 9 bases for J; bases not matched to a gene: 7. Looked up from germline, CDR1 is LGHNA and CDR2 is YSLEER. The CDR3 runs 15 residues. The source of this sequence is an adult woman who had mild COVID-19 (a few samples of this study predate the infection). Cell type and time point are not known. The sample taken for sequencing was PBMCs or a T cell subset sorted from them (not recorded which). The rearrangement links TRBV4-3 to TRBJ2-1; TRBD2 matches at 14 bases. The CDR3 protein is CASSPGLAGGSEQFF. In nucleotides, the CDR3 is TGCGCCAGCAGTCCTGGACTAGCGGGAGGAAGTGAGCAGTTCTTC.